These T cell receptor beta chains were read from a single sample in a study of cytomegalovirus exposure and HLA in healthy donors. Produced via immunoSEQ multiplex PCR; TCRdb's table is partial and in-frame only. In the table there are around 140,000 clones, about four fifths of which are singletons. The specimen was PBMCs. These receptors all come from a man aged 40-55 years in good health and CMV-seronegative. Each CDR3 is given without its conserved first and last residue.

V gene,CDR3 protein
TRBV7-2,ASSTRGGTQY
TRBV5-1,ASSYGSIGIFSYNEQF
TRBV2,ASRPGQGSYEQY
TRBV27,ASSFSWTGGSNGYT
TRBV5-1,ASSSQGAPQETQY
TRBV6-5,ASSYEGAGYGYT
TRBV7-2,ASSLQGEFNEKLF
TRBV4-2,ASSQSPGLATDTQY
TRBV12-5,ASGPPGILTGELF
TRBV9,ASSVATGGLGTDTQY
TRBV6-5,ASSYGRGRTEAF
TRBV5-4,ASSPPRFSTDTQY
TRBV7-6,ASSPRTGLDNEQF
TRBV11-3,ASSLVSAGPHEQY
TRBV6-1,ASNPSGQGGAF
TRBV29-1,SVLTGSAPQTGELF
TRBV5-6,ASSLAIGQWTSNQPQH
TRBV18,ASSPGALQGYGYT
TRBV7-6,ASSLRGLAGGALQETQY
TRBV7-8,ASSRDVKGEAF
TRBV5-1,ASSLAGSGTGGYLNKANYGYT
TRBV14,ASSPRDFQETQY
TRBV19,ASRLAGGTSGKNIQY
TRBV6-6,ATGTSGADEQF
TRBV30,AWRWTGTYGEQY
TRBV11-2,ASSVPLAGQETQY
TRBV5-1,ASSLGKRASGHQETQY
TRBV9,ASSVVANTEAF
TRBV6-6,ASSYDRSYGYT
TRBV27,ASRTPGNPNTEAF
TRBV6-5,ASSYNRGRTGELF
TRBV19,ASRGAGDTQY
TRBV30,ALDFGGKVTDTQY
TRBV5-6,ASSFTGVGPYEQY
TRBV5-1,ASGTVTNYGYT
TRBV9,ASSVQGVSEKLF
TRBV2,ASIRGLLGLDTQY